This T cell receptor (beta chain) emerged from a study of blood T cells in healthy people across ages. This clonotype was seen only a few times. Next came a second PCR, run for roughly 7 to 12 cycles, which used a sample-barcoded 5' primer along with a J-beta primer mix. TCRdb reprocessed the 5' RACE reads with MiXCR, giving one entry per CDR3 protein. This sample carries fewer than 2 million distinct CDR3 sequences, more than 35% of them seen once, and the ten largest clones take under 30%. Germline CDR1 SEHNR, CDR2 FQNEAQ (reference sequence). The CDR3 sequence is 15 residues long. V was cut by 6 bases and J by 3 bases, with 17 bases left in between.

This TCR came from a human donor in good health. The sequenced material came from blood. The chain is built from TRBV7-9 and TRBJ1-2, with a weak D call TRBD1 (6 bases). CDR3 amino acids: CASRGASSGDYGYTF. The CDR3 nucleotides are TGTGCCAGCAGGGGGGCGTCTTCCGGAGACTATGGCTACACCTTC.